The rows below give T cell receptor beta chains drawn from one sample of a study of T cells in Graves' hyperthyroidism and ophthalmopathy. One entry per CDR3 protein, called by TCRdb with MiXCR from the multiplex PCR reads. The profile shows about 520,000 distinct CDR3 sequences, approximately 25% of them singletons. Sequencing input: blood. These receptors all come from a woman aged 25-40 years with Graves' ophthalmopathy. Each CDR3 is given with its conserved first and last residue. The D gene is left open where the match is weak. Clone size is shown for a subset of rows, as once, few, many or a class of expanded clone.

TRBV6-5	.	14	.	TRBJ1-1	CASSYLELGAEAFF	TGTGCCAGCAGTTACTTGGAGCTTGGGGCTGAAGCTTTCTTT
TRBV12-3/TRBV12-4	.	14	many	TRBJ1-2	CASSFRGAPYGYTF	TGTGCCAGCAGTTTTCGTGGCGCGCCGTATGGCTACACCTTC
TRBV6-1	.	13	few	TRBJ1-2	CASRSQILGGYTF	TGTGCCAGCAGGAGCCAAATCCTGGGAGGCTACACCTTC
TRBV20-1	.	13	.	TRBJ1-1	CSARANEGTEAFF	TGCAGTGCTAGGGCTAATGAAGGCACTGAAGCTTTCTTT
TRBV10-3	.	15	many	TRBJ1-1	CAISATLFRNTEAFF	TGTGCCATCAGTGCTACCTTGTTTAGGAACACTGAAGCTTTCTTT
TRBV7-9	.	14	.	TRBJ1-1	CASSSLGIRTEAFF	TGTGCCAGCAGCTCTCTGGGGATTCGGACTGAAGCTTTCTTT
TRBV5-1	.	15	.	TRBJ2-7	CASSLAGGISYEQYF	TGCGCCAGCAGCTTGGCCGGCGGGATCTCCTACGAGCAGTACTTC
TRBV18	.	16	few	TRBJ1-2	CASSRAAGDASYGYTF	TGTGCCAGCTCCCGAGCCGCAGGAGACGCGAGCTATGGCTACACCTTC
TRBV6-5	.	13	few	TRBJ2-4	CASSYSVENIKYF	TGTGCCAGCAGTTACTCGGTCGAAAACATTAAGTACTTC
TRBV4-2	TRBD1	18	.	TRBJ2-2	CASSQIKGQGPSAGELFF	TGTGCCAGCAGCCAGATCAAGGGACAGGGTCCGTCCGCCGGGGAGCTGTTTTTT
TRBV12-3/TRBV12-4	.	18	few	TRBJ2-4	CASSSRQSTLRSKNIKYF	TGTGCCAGCAGTTCGCGACAGTCAACCCTTAGGTCCAAAAACATTAAGTACTTC
TRBV12-3/TRBV12-4	.	13	many	TRBJ2-7	CASSQTSSYEQYF	TGTGCCAGCAGCCAGACTAGCTCCTACGAGCAGTACTTC
TRBV15	.	15	many	TRBJ2-5	CATSREGPNQETQYF	TGTGCCACCAGCAGAGAGGGACCGAATCAAGAGACCCAGTACTTC
TRBV25-1	.	18	many	TRBJ2-2	CASSEPGLKVANTGELFF	TGTGCCAGCAGTGAACCGGGACTGAAGGTCGCGAACACCGGGGAGCTGTTTTTT
TRBV2	TRBD1	15	.	TRBJ2-2	CASSGDRGNTGELFF	TGTGCCAGCAGCGGGGACAGGGGAAACACCGGGGAGCTGTTTTTT
TRBV30	.	12	.	TRBJ2-7	CAWSVERREQYF	TGTGCCTGGAGTGTAGAAAGGCGCGAGCAGTACTTC
TRBV6-1	.	11	many	TRBJ1-5	CASRANQPQHF	TGTGCCAGTAGAGCAAATCAGCCCCAGCATTTT
TRBV6-5	.	17	many	TRBJ1-5	CASTLGGQGQSNQPQHF	TGTGCCAGCACCCTCGGCGGGCAGGGGCAATCAAATCAGCCCCAGCATTTT
TRBV20-1	TRBD1	13	many	TRBJ1-1	CSAAGTGHNEAFF	TGCAGTGCTGCCGGGACAGGGCATAATGAAGCTTTCTTT
TRBV7-9	.	14	many	TRBJ1-2	CASSNGLEPYGYTF	TGTGCCAGCAGCAACGGACTGGAACCCTATGGCTACACCTTC
TRBV6-2/TRBV6-3	.	13	.	TRBJ2-7	CASSFLRLNEQYF	TGTGCCAGCAGTTTCCTCAGGTTGAACGAGCAGTACTTC
TRBV6-1	.	16	few	TRBJ1-6	CASSELQTENNSPLHF	TGTGCCAGCAGTGAACTCCAGACAGAAAATAATTCACCCCTCCACTTT
TRBV20-1	TRBD1	14	.	TRBJ2-7	CSATRTGKIYEQYF	TGCAGTGCTACTCGGACAGGCAAGATCTACGAGCAGTACTTC
TRBV7-2	.	13	many	TRBJ2-7	CASSRDGRYEQYF	TGTGCCAGCAGCCGGGACGGACGTTACGAGCAGTACTTC
TRBV28	.	16	few	TRBJ2-2	CASSPRLTQNTGELFF	TGTGCCAGCTCACCCCGGTTGACACAGAACACCGGGGAGCTGTTTTTT